This entry features one T cell receptor (beta chain) sequence. Antigen: not known. V was pared by 3 bases and J by 2 bases, with 12 bases of the junction left unmatched. Germline CDR1 reads SNHLY; CDR2 reads FYNNEI. This CDR3 spans 18 amino acids. This sample was taken from a study of CD8+CD57+ T cells in acquired aplastic anemia. Whole-study results and caveats: The study identified around 28 CD8+ CDR3 sequences shared by patients and controls. Levels of CD8+ Simpson's diversity were not significantly distinct in patients versus controls.

Genomic DNA constituted the template upon which TCR beta VDJ and CDR3 profiling was performed. TCRdb analysed the reads with MiXCR anew, one entry per CDR3 protein. This sample has about 40,000 distinct CDR3 sequences, with 65% to 70% found just once. This TCR derives from a human donor in good health, serving as a control. The gene calls are TRBV2 and TRBJ2-1, with TRBD2 matching over 8 bases. The material sequenced was sorted CD4+, CD8+, or CD8+CD57+ T cells (not recorded which) from PBMCs. For the CDR3, the DNA is TGTGCCAGCAGTGAGGGGCCTCATAGCGGGGAGGCCTACAATGAGCAGTTCTTC. As protein: CASSEGPHSGEAYNEQFF.